This T cell receptor beta chain originates from a study of blood T cell repertoires in COVID-19. The CDR3 is made up of 15 amino acids. Germline loops: CDR1 SEHNR, CDR2 FQNEAQ (reference sequence). Trimming removed 3 bases from V and 1 base from J; junction bases left unmatched: 3. Assignment of participants to cohorts was predicated upon participant-reported clinical history. The method was immunoSEQ multiplex PCR; TCRdb's version includes in-frame clones alone and lacks a portion of them. This sample has fewer than 350,000 clones, with 80% to 90% found just once. The V and J genes are TRBV7-9 and TRBJ2-3, with 8 bases aligning to TRBD2. The receptor comes from a woman between 40 and 55 years old with acute COVID-19. The sample comprised PBMCs or T cells enriched from blood (not recorded which). CDR3 in amino acids: CASSFAGLGTDTQYF. CDR3 nucleotide sequence: TGTGCCAGCAGCTTTGCGGGACTAGGCACAGATACGCAGTATTTT.